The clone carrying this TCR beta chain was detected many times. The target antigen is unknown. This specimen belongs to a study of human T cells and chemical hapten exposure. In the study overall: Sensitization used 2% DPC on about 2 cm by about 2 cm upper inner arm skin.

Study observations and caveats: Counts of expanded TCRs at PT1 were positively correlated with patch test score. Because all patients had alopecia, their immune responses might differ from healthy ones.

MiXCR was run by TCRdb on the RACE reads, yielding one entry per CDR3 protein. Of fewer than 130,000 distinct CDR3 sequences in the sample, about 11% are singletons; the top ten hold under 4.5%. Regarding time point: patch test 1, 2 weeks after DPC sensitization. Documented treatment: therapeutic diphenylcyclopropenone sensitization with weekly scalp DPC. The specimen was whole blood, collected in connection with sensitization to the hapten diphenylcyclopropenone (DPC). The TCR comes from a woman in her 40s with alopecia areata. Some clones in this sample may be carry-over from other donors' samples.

CDR3 amino acids: CSVDTGSYEQYF. The DNA for the CDR3 is TGCAGCGTTGACACAGGGAGCTACGAGCAGTACTTC. The chain employs TRBV29-1 and TRBJ2-7, with a weak D call TRBD1 (6 bases). The CDR3 sequence is 12 residues long. Germline-derived CDR1 and CDR2 are SQVTM and ANQGSEA. Trimming left V 3 bases short and J 3 bases short, with 9 bases between.